These 10 T cell receptor beta chains originate from one sample sequenced in a study of blood T cells in healthy people across ages. The second PCR ran about 6 to 12 cycles with a sample-barcoded 5' primer and J-beta primers. Each CDR3 protein gets one entry after TCRdb re-called the 5' RACE reads with MiXCR. The table has fewer than 1,000,000 distinct CDR3 sequences, under 45% seen once. Material for sequencing was blood. The origin of the receptors is a man aged 60-69 years in good health.

V and J are TRBV6-1 and TRBJ2-7; D not certain. Deletions cut 4 bases from V and 3 bases from J, with 10 bases between. CDR3 length: 13 amino acids. Germline CDR1 reads MNHNS; CDR2 reads SASEGT. For the CDR3, the DNA is TGTGCCAGCAGTGCAGACGGTCTCTACGAGCAGTACTTC. The encoded protein is CASSADGLYEQYF.

The chain is built from TRBV5-6 and TRBJ2-4; D may be TRBD1 (6 bases). The DNA matches TRBJ2-7 better at its end, which makes the J call doubtful. This CDR3 region has 15 residues. Germline V gene sequence: CDR1 SGHDT, CDR2 YYEEEE. CDR3 residues: CASNWSKTGYYEQYF. In DNA, the CDR3 is TGTGCCAGCAACTGGTCCAAGACAGGATACTACGAGCAGTACTTC.

The chain links TRBV7-2 to TRBJ2-2; the match to TRBD2 covers 12 bases. Germline assignment: CDR1 SGHTA and CDR2 FQGNSA. V lost 4 bases to trimming and J lost 2 bases; unmatched junction nucleotides: 5. This CDR3 spans 17 amino acids. The CDR3 loop is CASSSRTSGTNTGELFF. Written as DNA, the CDR3 is TGTGCCAGCAGCTCCAGGACTAGCGGGACCAACACCGGGGAGCTGTTTTTT.

J is TRBJ2-7 and V is TRBV3-1; D unresolved. V dropped 3 bases and J dropped 3 bases, with 6 bases sitting between them. CDR3 length equals 12 residues. CDR1 LGHDT and CDR2 YNNKEL come from the germline V gene (reference sequence). This CDR3 is CASSQQDYEQYF. In DNA, the CDR3 is TGTGCCAGCAGCCAGCAAGACTACGAGCAGTACTTC.

The V gene is TRBV11-2, the J gene TRBJ1-4; D not resolved. Germline CDR1 reads SGHAT; CDR2 reads FQNNGV. Trimming removed 5 bases from V and 2 bases from J, with 9 bases in between. This CDR3 spans 14 amino acids. The CDR3 coding sequence is TGTGCCAGCAGCGTGGGGAATACTAATGAAAAACTGTTTTTT. Translated: CASSVGNTNEKLFF.

V usage is TRBV7-9 and J usage is TRBJ1-2; 11 bases line up with TRBD1. The V and J ends lost 3 bases and 5 bases, in that order; junction bases with no gene match: 8. The CDR3 extends over 16 amino acids. Germline V lookup: CDR1 SEHNR, CDR2 FQNEAQ (reference sequence). CDR3 bases: TGTGCCAGCAGCTTGAAGGACAGGGGGCAAGGTTATGGCTACACCTTC. Translated, it gives CASSLKDRGQGYGYTF. The whole variable domain, filled in from reference TRBV7-9 and TRBJ1-2, reads DTGVSQNPRHKITKRGQNVTFRCDPISEHNRLYWYRQTLGQGPEFLTYFQNEAQLEKSRLLSDRFSAERPKGSFSTLEIQRTEQGDSAMYLCASSLKDRGQGYGYTFGSGTRLTVV.

The chain carries TRBV20-1 and TRBJ1-1; 9 positions match TRBD1. J gave up 6 bases and V 0 bases, and 14 bases lay outside the gene matches. Germline CDR1 reads DFQATT; CDR2 reads SNEGSKA (reference sequence). CDR3 length equals 17 residues. The CDR3 reads CSARDPNRDRDRAEAFF. CDR3 DNA sequence: TGCAGTGCTAGAGATCCAAACCGGGACAGGGACCGTGCTGAAGCTTTCTTT.

J is TRBJ2-7 and V is TRBV3-1; the D is unclear. CDR1 LGHDT and CDR2 YNNKEL come from the germline V gene (reference sequence). Trimming removed 1 base at V and 7 bases at J, with 11 bases between. The CDR3 length is 13 residues. CDR3 in amino acids: CASSQVTYNEQYF. The CDR3 DNA reads TGTGCCAGCAGCCAAGTTACCTACAATGAGCAGTACTTC.

The V call is TRBV7-2, the J call TRBJ1-1; no reliable D call. From germline, CDR1 is SGHTA and CDR2 FQGNSA. V lost 4 bases, J lost 3 bases, and 15 bases lay in between. The CDR3 is made up of 15 amino acids. The chain's CDR3 is CASSWKPASDTEAFF. CDR3 nucleotide sequence: TGTGCCAGCAGCTGGAAACCTGCCAGTGACACTGAAGCTTTCTTT.

The chain recombines TRBV7-2 with TRBJ2-3, with TRBD1 identical over 12 bases. The CDR3 contains 13 residues. Germline CDR1 and CDR2: SGHTA and FQGNSA. With 5 bases clipped from V and 8 bases from J, the junction kept 2 bases outside the gene matches. The CDR3 here is CASSGGQGATQYF. Written as DNA, the CDR3 is TGTGCCAGCAGCGGGGGACAGGGGGCTACGCAGTATTTT.